This T cell receptor (beta chain) was retrieved from a study of shared clonotypes between healthy human individuals. Profiling relied on immunoSEQ multiplex PCR, and the TCRdb table lists in-frame clones only, not all of them. The table has over a million clones, approximately 72% seen once. The sample taken for sequencing was memory CD4+ T cells sorted from blood. Described subset: CD45RA-negative fraction. This TCR came from a man in his late teens or twenties in good health.

Here the CDR3 reads CASSDGIVQSYGYTF. The CDR3 DNA is TGTGCCAGCAGCGACGGGATTGTACAGAGCTATGGCTACACCTTC. The chain couples TRBV5-6 to TRBJ1-2, with D hard to call. The CDR3 loop spans 15 amino acids. In germline, CDR1 is SGHDT, CDR2 YYEEEE. V dropped 4 bases and J dropped 4 bases, with 17 bases sitting between them.